One and the same sample provided the 22 T cell receptor beta chains below, sequenced in a study of blood T cells in healthy people across ages. Sample-barcoded 5' priming and a J-beta primer mix drove a second PCR of roughly 7 to 11 cycles. TCRdb called the 5' RACE reads again in MiXCR, with one record for every CDR3 protein. Seen here are more than 650,000 distinct CDR3 sequences, 20% to 30% observed once, and the top ten hold about 3%. These data are also associated with another study on T cells of mothers and their children.

The specimen was blood. The receptors originated from a boy aged 5 to 17 in good health.

The V gene is TRBV20-1, the J gene TRBJ1-1, with TRBD1 as a possible D gene (5 bases). The germline gives CDR1 DFQATT, CDR2 SNEGSKA (reference sequence). CDR3 size: 14 residues. V was clipped by 4 bases and J by 0 bases, with 12 bases between them. This CDR3 is CSATVQALNTEAFF. As DNA, the CDR3 is TGCAGTGCTACCGTACAGGCTTTGAACACTGAAGCTTTCTTT.

This chain links TRBV27 with TRBJ1-2; no definite D call. The CDR3 runs 15 residues. From germline, CDR1 is MNHEY and CDR2 SMNVEV (reference sequence). Trimming pared 7 bases from V and 5 bases from J, leaving 20 bases between. CDR3: CASKPLSLAGYGYTF. CDR3 bases: TGTGCCAGCAAGCCCCTGTCACTGGCGGGTTATGGCTACACCTTC.

In its sample, this clonotype was seen a few times. This sequence joins TRBV29-1 and TRBJ2-5, with 9 bases matching TRBD1. The V gene's germline CDR1 is SQVTM and CDR2 ANQGSEA. This CDR3 is built from 12 residues. The ends lost 6 bases at V and 3 bases at J; junction bases unmatched: 2. The CDR3 sequence: CSVRTGEETQYF. CDR3 coding DNA: TGCAGCGTCAGGACAGGGGAAGAGACCCAGTACTTC.

CDR3: CASRTGERGPEQFF. CDR3 DNA: TGCGCCAGCAGGACAGGGGAGCGGGGGCCTGAGCAGTTCTTC. The rearrangement joins TRBV5-1 to TRBJ2-1, with D perhaps TRBD1 or TRBD2 (8 bases each). Trimming left V 5 bases short and J 9 bases short, with 18 bases between. The CDR3 contains 14 residues. Germline assignment: CDR1 SGHRS and CDR2 YFSETQ.

J is TRBJ2-6 and V is TRBV9; 7 nucleotides line up with TRBD1. The CDR3 loop spans 12 amino acids. The V gene's germline CDR1 is SGDLS and CDR2 YYNGEE. V gave up 3 bases and J gave up 15 bases; unmatched junction bases: 6. The CDR3 protein is CASSDRDSALTF. In DNA form, the CDR3 reads TGTGCCAGCAGCGACCGGGACAGCGCCCTGACTTTC.

This clonotype was seen only a few times. V gene TRBV6-5 combines with J gene TRBJ1-2, with D perhaps matching TRBD1 (6 bases). CDR1 and CDR2 from the germline V gene are MNHEY and SVGAGI. The ends were cut back, 8 bases at V and 4 bases at J, with 11 bases in the middle. The CDR3 loop spans 12 amino acids. The CDR3 sequence: CASAGGGYGYTF. The CDR3 nucleotides read TGTGCCAGCGCGGGGGGCGGCTATGGCTACACCTTC.

Details on this clonotype: One end of the junction fails to match germline, which may point to a read error. This chain uses TRBV2 with TRBJ2-2, with D possibly being TRBD1 or TRBD2 (5 bases each). The CDR3 runs 13 residues. Germline CDR1 SNHLY, CDR2 FYNNEI. CDR3 in amino acids: CASSEGVTGDLFF. DNA of the CDR3: TGTGCCAGCAGTGAGGGGGTGACCGGGGATCTGTTTTTT. The full variable domain, rest sourced from reference TRBV2 and TRBJ2-2, is EPEVTQTPSHQVTQMGQEVILRCVPISNHLYFYWYRQILGQKVEFLVSFYNNEISEKSEIFDDQFSVERPDGSNFTLKIRSTKLEDSAMYFCASSEGVTGDLFFGEGSRLTVL.

This clonotype was seen more than once but under ten times. The chain has TRBV4-2 and TRBJ1-1; TRBD1 is a possible D gene (5 bases). Trimming pared 0 bases from V and 5 bases from J, leaving 13 bases between. Germline V gives CDR1 LGHNA, CDR2 YNFKEQ. The CDR3 is 15 amino acids. This CDR3 reads CASSQDWGRVTEAFF. CDR3 bases: TGTGCCAGCAGCCAAGATTGGGGCAGGGTTACTGAAGCTTTCTTT.

The chain recombines TRBV5-5 with TRBJ2-1, with no clear D. V shed 0 bases and J shed 0 bases, with 13 bases lying between them. The CDR3 consists of 17 residues. In germline, CDR1 is SGHKS, CDR2 YYEKEE (reference sequence). In DNA, the CDR3 is TGTGCCAGCAGCTTGGACGGAACCCTGAGCTCCTACAATGAGCAGTTCTTC. This codes for CASSLDGTLSSYNEQFF. The full variable domain, completed using reference TRBV5-5 and TRBJ2-1, is DAGVTQSPTHLIKTRGQQVTLRCSPISGHKSVSWYQQVLGQGPQFIFQYYEKEERGRGNFPDRFSARQFPNYSSELNVNALLLGDSALYLCASSLDGTLSSYNEQFFGPGTRLTVL.

This clonotype occurred a few times. The CDR3 coding sequence is TGCAGCGTGGGGGACAGGCCCCAAGAGACCCAGTACTTC. It encodes CSVGDRPQETQYF. The J gene is TRBJ2-5, the V gene TRBV29-1, with 8 bases identical to TRBD1. The ends lost 6 bases at V and 1 base at J; junction bases unmatched: 4. The CDR3 sequence is 13 residues long. Germline lookup yields CDR1 SQVTM and CDR2 ANQGSEA.

The CDR3 sequence: CASSEPQLYEQYF. The CDR3 region has the DNA TGCGCCAGCAGTGAACCCCAGCTCTACGAGCAGTACTTC. The V and J genes are TRBV10-2 and TRBJ2-7; D remains unclear. The CDR3 totals 13 residues. Trimming shortened V by 3 bases and J by 3 bases, and 9 bases separated the two germline ends. Germline CDR1 is WSHSY and CDR2 is SAAADI.

The chain joins TRBV12-3 or TRBV12-4 to TRBJ1-1; tentatively, D is TRBD1 (6 bases). V lost 5 bases and J 11 bases, leaving 24 bases between the germline ends. The CDR3 has 15 residues. The CDR3 loop is CASSAPGHRTVRAFF. The CDR3 nucleotides read TGTGCCAGCAGTGCCCCGGGACACAGGACCGTTCGTGCTTTCTTT.

Only a few counts were recorded for this clonotype. The rearrangement links TRBV20-1 to TRBJ1-1; D not certain. CDR3 size: 11 residues. The V gene's germline CDR1 is DFQATT and CDR2 SNEGSKA (reference sequence). With 3 bases removed from V and 4 bases from J, the gap between germline ends came to 6 bases. The CDR3 nucleotides are TGCAGTGCTAGTGTAACCACTGAAGCTTTCTTT. Protein sequence: CSASVTTEAFF.

This clonotype was observed a handful of times. The V call is TRBV7-9, the J call TRBJ1-2; TRBD1 might be the D (5 bases). V was pared by 4 bases and J by 8 bases, with 17 bases between. From germline, CDR1 is SEHNR and CDR2 FQNEAQ (reference sequence). The CDR3 length is 14 residues. DNA of the CDR3: TGTGCCAGCAGCTGGGAGCAGGGAGAGGGAGGCTACACCTTC. Residues: CASSWEQGEGGYTF.

The chain employs TRBV20-1 and TRBJ2-3, with a weak D call TRBD2 (6 bases). Trimming took off 1 base at V and 5 bases at J, with 10 bases between the two ends. The germline CDR1 and CDR2 sequences are DFQATT and SNEGSKA (reference sequence). The CDR3 sequence is 13 residues long. The DNA of the CDR3 is TGCAGTGCTAGAGGGAGGGGTCTAGATACGCAGTATTTT. It is translated as CSARGRGLDTQYF.

This clonotype was found a few times. The J gene is TRBJ1-2, the V gene TRBV12-5; D possibly corresponds to TRBD1 (5 bases). From germline, CDR1 is LGHNT and CDR2 FRNRAP. The CDR3 runs to 13 residues. V was shortened by 3 bases and J by 8 bases, with 13 bases between the two germline ends. The CDR3 region has the DNA TGTGCTAGTGGTTTTCGGGGGATAGGAGGCTACACCTTC. Translation gives CASGFRGIGGYTF.

There are a few counts of this clonotype. V and J are TRBV18 and TRBJ2-7; perhaps TRBD1 as D (5 bases). Germline V gene sequence: CDR1 KGHSH, CDR2 LQKENI. V lost 6 bases, J lost 1 base, and 16 bases lay in between. The CDR3 length is 15 residues. The CDR3: CASSPTAPRSYEQYF. CDR3 DNA sequence: TGTGCCAGCTCTCCGACAGCGCCTCGATCCTACGAGCAGTACTTC.

The V gene is TRBV5-1, the J gene TRBJ2-6; 7 nucleotides agree with TRBD1. The CDR3 is made up of 16 amino acids. Germline V gives CDR1 SGHRS, CDR2 YFSETQ. Losses at the gene ends were 5 bases for V and 1 base for J; bases not matched to a gene: 6. CDR3 sequence: CASSWDRQSGANVLTF. The CDR3 DNA reads TGCGCCAGCAGTTGGGACAGACAATCTGGGGCCAACGTCCTGACTTTC.

This clonotype was picked up a small number of times. V gene TRBV20-1 combines with J gene TRBJ2-1; D call uncertain. The germline CDR1 and CDR2 sequences are DFQATT and SNEGSKA (reference sequence). This CDR3 contains 14 residues. Trimming pared 1 base from V and 10 bases from J, leaving 17 bases between. The CDR3 is CSARGPLVLQEQFF. The CDR3 DNA sequence: TGCAGTGCTAGAGGGCCATTAGTTTTACAGGAGCAGTTCTTC.

The genes are TRBV7-2 and TRBJ2-5, with D tentatively TRBD2 (6 bases). The CDR3 loop spans 15 amino acids. CDR1 and CDR2 (germline): SGHTA, FQGNSA. Trimming pared 1 base from V and 4 bases from J, leaving 13 bases between. The CDR3 region has the DNA TGTGCCAGCAGCTTAGTGGCAGGGAGGACAGAGACCCAGTACTTC. It codes for CASSLVAGRTETQYF.

The chain employs TRBV12-3 or TRBV12-4 and TRBJ2-7, with D maybe TRBD2 (5 bases). The V gene lost 1 base and the J gene lost 6 bases, with 13 bases spanning the gap. The CDR3 runs to 14 residues. CDR3 residues: CASSLGVGVSEQYF. The CDR3 DNA follows: TGTGCCAGCAGTTTAGGAGTCGGGGTGAGCGAGCAGTACTTC.

In its sample, this clonotype was seen a few times. V and J are TRBV5-6 and TRBJ2-6; perhaps TRBD1 as D (5 bases). The length of the CDR3 is 17 residues. Germline V gene sequence: CDR1 SGHDT, CDR2 YYEEEE. With 1 base removed from V and 1 base from J, the gap between germline ends came to 12 bases. The CDR3 DNA sequence: TGTGCCAGCAGCTTGAACAGGTTACGATCTGGGGCCAACGTCCTGACTTTC. This translates into CASSLNRLRSGANVLTF.